The present entry profiles one T cell receptor beta chain with its context. The data originate from a study of control samples from healthy donors and cancer patients. This CDR3 spans 15 amino acids. Trimming took 0 bases from V and 4 from J, leaving 13 bases between them. Germline lookup yields CDR1 SGDLS and CDR2 YYNGEE. The data were produced by immunoSEQ multiplex PCR, yet TCRdb's version contains in-frame clones alone and is incomplete. The sample holds some 150,000 clones, around 94% seen once. Sequences were obtained from PBMCs. This sequence was found in a man in his fifties or sixties with colorectal cancer. The chain joins TRBV9 to TRBJ1-1; tentative D call: TRBD1 (6 bases). The CDR3 coding sequence is TGTGCCAGCAGCGTAGCAGGGGAGGCATTCACTGAAGCTTTCTTT. Translated, it gives CASSVAGEAFTEAFF. Combining the CDR3 with reference TRBV9 and TRBJ1-1 gives the whole variable domain DSGVTQTPKHLITATGQRVTLRCSPRSGDLSVYWYQQSLDQGLQFLIQYYNGEERAKGNILERFSAQQFPDLHSELNLSSLELGDSALYFCASSVAGEAFTEAFFGQGTRLTVV.